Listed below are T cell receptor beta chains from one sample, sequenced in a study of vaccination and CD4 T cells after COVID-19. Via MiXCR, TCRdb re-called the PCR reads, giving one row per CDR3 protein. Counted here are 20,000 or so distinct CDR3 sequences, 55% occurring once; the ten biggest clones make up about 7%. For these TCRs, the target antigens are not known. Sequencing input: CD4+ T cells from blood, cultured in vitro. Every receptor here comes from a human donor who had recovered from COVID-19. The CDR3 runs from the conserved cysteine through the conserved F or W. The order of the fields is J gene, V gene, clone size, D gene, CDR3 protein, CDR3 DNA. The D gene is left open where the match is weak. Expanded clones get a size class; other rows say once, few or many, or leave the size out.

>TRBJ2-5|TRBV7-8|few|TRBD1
CASSMGQQETQYF
TGTGCCAGCAGCATGGGACAGCAAGAGACCCAGTACTTC
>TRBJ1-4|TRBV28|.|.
CASGVGDNEKLFF
TGTGCCAGCGGAGTTGGGGATAATGAAAAACTGTTTTTT
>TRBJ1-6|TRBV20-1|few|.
CSANGRGTYNSPLHF
TGCAGTGCTAACGGCCGAGGGACCTATAATTCACCCCTCCACTTT
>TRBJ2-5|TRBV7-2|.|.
CASSLTPSETQYF
TGTGCCAGCAGCTTAACGCCTTCCGAGACCCAGTACTTC
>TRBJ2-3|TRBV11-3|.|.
CASSLDPGRYDTQYF
TGTGCCAGCAGCTTAGACCCCGGGAGATATGATACGCAGTATTTT
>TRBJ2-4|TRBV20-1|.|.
CSAPGPGAKNIQYF
TGCAGTGCCCCCGGGCCCGGGGCCAAAAACATTCAGTACTTC
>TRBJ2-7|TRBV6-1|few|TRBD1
CASRAGQGGEQYF
TGTGCCAGCAGGGCGGGACAGGGGGGCGAGCAGTACTTC
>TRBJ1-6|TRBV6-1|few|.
CASSEWGLGSWEINSPLHF
TGTGCCAGCAGTGAATGGGGGTTGGGAAGTTGGGAGATTAATTCACCCCTCCACTTT
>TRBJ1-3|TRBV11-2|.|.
CASSPRRGSGNTIYF
TGTGCCAGCAGCCCGCGTCGTGGCTCTGGAAACACCATATATTTT
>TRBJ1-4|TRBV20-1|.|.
CSARDTATNEKLFF
TGCAGTGCTAGAGATACCGCAACTAATGAAAAACTGTTTTTT
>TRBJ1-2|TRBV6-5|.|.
CASSSTYGYTF
TGTGCCAGCAGTTCCACGTATGGCTACACCTTC
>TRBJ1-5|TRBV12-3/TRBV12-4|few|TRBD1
CASSPSGQGAENQPQHF
TGTGCCAGCAGTCCCTCCGGACAGGGGGCAGAGAATCAGCCCCAGCATTTT
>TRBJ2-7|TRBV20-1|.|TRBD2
CSASMGWSSGRAYEQYF
TGCAGTGCTAGTATGGGTTGGTCAAGCGGGAGGGCCTACGAGCAGTACTTC